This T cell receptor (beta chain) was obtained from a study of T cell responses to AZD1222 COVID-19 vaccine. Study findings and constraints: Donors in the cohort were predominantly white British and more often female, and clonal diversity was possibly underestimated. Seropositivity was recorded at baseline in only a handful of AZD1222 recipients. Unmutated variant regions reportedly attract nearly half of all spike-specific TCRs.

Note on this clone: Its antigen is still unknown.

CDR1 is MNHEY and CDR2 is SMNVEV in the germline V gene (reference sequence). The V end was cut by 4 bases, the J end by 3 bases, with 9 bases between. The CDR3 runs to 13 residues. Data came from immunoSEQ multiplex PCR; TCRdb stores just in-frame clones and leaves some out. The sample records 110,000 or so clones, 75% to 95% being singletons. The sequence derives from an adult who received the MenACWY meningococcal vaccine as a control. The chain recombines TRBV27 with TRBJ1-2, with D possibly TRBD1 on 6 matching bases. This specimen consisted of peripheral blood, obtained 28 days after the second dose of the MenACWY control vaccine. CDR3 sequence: CASSYGQHYGYTF. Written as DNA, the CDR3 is TGTGCCAGCAGTTACGGACAGCACTATGGCTACACCTTC.